The 21 T cell receptor beta chains in this list originate from one sample, sequenced in a study of HIV-infected patients and healthy controls (TCRdb year 2014). Since whole blood was used without any cell fractionation, the repertoire reflected all peripheral T cells in unsorted form. Libraries were built with 5' RACE. Instrument on record: Illumina MiSeq. Approximately 500 ng RNA was reverse transcribed with SuperScript III using primers against the alpha and beta constant regions. Separate alpha and beta chain libraries were generated by chain-specific third strand synthesis with multiplexing indices. The public reads were run again by TCRdb, first through fastp at Q25 and then through MiXCR, and only productive beta chains were kept. Records with the same CDR3 protein are collapsed into one entry carrying the most frequent genes and DNA. This sample has 15,000 to 20,000 distinct CDR3 sequences in its table, and about a tenth of those were observed once. 3.1% of the sample lies in the top ten.

The sequencing sample was made of blood. The receptors were gathered from an adult in good health.

The sample holds a few counts of this clonotype. The J gene is TRBJ1-4, the V gene TRBV27; 9 bases map to TRBD1. Looked up from germline, CDR1 is MNHEY and CDR2 is SMNVEV (reference sequence). There are 12 residues in the CDR3. With V trimmed by 6 bases and J by 17 bases, 10 bases remained unmatched. The CDR3 loop reads CASRLRDREFFF. In nucleotides, the CDR3 is TGTGCCAGCAGACTCCGGGACAGGGAGTTTTTTTTT.

The CDR3 coding sequence is TGCAGTGGGGGAGCGGATAGCTCCTACGAGCAGTACTTC. Its translation: CSGGADSSYEQYF. This chain joins TRBV20-1 and TRBJ2-7; the D gene is possibly TRBD2 (5 bases). Germline V gene sequence: CDR1 DFQATT, CDR2 SNEGSKA (reference sequence). The V end lost 7 bases, the J end lost 0 bases, and 13 bases lay between the germline ends. There are 13 residues in the CDR3.

The V and J genes are TRBV6-9 and TRBJ2-7; a possible D gene is TRBD1 (5 bases). CDR3 length equals 14 residues. Germline V gives CDR1 MNHGY, CDR2 SVAAGI. The germline V and J ends were trimmed by 2 bases and 6 bases, with 14 bases remaining between them. In DNA, the CDR3 is TGTGCCAGCAGTTATCTTGGCAGGGCATCCGAGCAGTACTTC. This translates into CASSYLGRASEQYF.

This clonotype appeared a few times. This sequence joins TRBV5-1 and TRBJ1-1; 11 bases line up with TRBD1. The CDR3 is made up of 14 amino acids. The germline V gene has CDR1 SGHRS and CDR2 YFSETQ. Trimming removed 4 bases from V and 6 bases from J; junction bases left unmatched: 5. The CDR3 DNA sequence: TGCGCCAGCAGCATAGGGGACAGGGGGGCTGAAGCTTTCTTT. It yields the protein CASSIGDRGAEAFF.

The rearrangement uses TRBV11-1 and TRBJ2-3; 12 bases fit TRBD1. The V and J ends lost 6 bases and 3 bases, in that order; junction bases with no gene match: 13. The germline V gene encodes CDR1 SGHAT and CDR2 FQDESV (reference sequence). The CDR3 extends over 18 amino acids. The CDR3 nucleotides are TGTGCCAGCAGACCCCAGGACGGGACAGGGGGCGTAACAGATACGCAGTATTTT. It yields the protein CASRPQDGTGGVTDTQYF.

This clonotype was seen many times. This chain connects TRBV2 to TRBJ2-1, with a tentative D call TRBD2 (7 bases). The V gene's germline CDR1 is SNHLY and CDR2 FYNNEI. V lost 7 bases and J 9 bases, leaving 19 bases between the germline ends. The CDR3 is made up of 14 amino acids. The CDR3: CASTRGARGGEQFF. DNA for the CDR3: TGTGCCAGCACCCGAGGCGCAAGGGGGGGTGAGCAGTTCTTC.

This chain connects TRBV29-1 to TRBJ2-7; 7 bases agree with TRBD2. CDR1 and CDR2 from the germline V gene are SQVTM and ANQGSEA. V shed 2 bases, J shed 3 bases, and the junction held 10 bases outside the gene matches. This CDR3 spans 15 amino acids. CDR3 sequence: CSVESPSGANYEQYF. The CDR3, as DNA: TGCAGCGTTGAATCACCCAGCGGGGCGAACTACGAGCAGTACTTC.

This clonotype was picked up many times. J is TRBJ2-2 and V is TRBV12-3 or TRBV12-4; D is unresolved. CDR3 length: 12 amino acids. Between the trimmed V and J ends, which lost 3 bases and 6 bases, there was a span of 5 bases. CDR3 residues: CASSLVAGELFF. The CDR3 DNA sequence: TGTGCCAGCAGTTTGGTGGCCGGGGAGCTGTTTTTT.

Ten or more counts support this clonotype. This chain links TRBV25-1 with TRBJ2-1, with D possibly matching TRBD2 (5 bases). Per germline, CDR1 MGHDK and CDR2 SYGVNS. The V gene lost 0 bases and the J gene lost 6 bases, with 6 bases spanning the gap. This CDR3 contains 13 residues. CDR3 protein: CASSEYGGNEQFF. The CDR3, as DNA: TGTGCCAGCAGTGAATATGGAGGCAATGAGCAGTTCTTC.

In this sample, this clonotype turned up many times. The V gene is TRBV19, the J gene TRBJ2-2, with D possibly TRBD2 on 6 matching bases. CDR1 and CDR2 (germline): LNHDA, SQIVND (reference sequence). The CDR3 spans 13 residues. The V gene lost 1 base and the J gene lost 7 bases, with 7 bases spanning the gap. The CDR3 loop is CASSIGGIGELFF. CDR3 nucleotide sequence: TGTGCCAGTAGTATAGGCGGGATCGGGGAGCTGTTTTTT.

This clonotype qualifies as medium-sized. The genes are TRBV12-3 or TRBV12-4 and TRBJ2-5; 7 bases map to TRBD2. V trimming: 3 bases; J trimming: 2 bases; junction bases outside the gene matches: 12. The CDR3 spans 17 residues. CDR3 bases: TGTGCCAGCAGTTTGGTGTGGCGGGGGAACCCACAAGAGACCCAGTACTTC. It encodes CASSLVWRGNPQETQYF.

This clonotype is judged medium-sized. The rearrangement uses TRBV6-4 and TRBJ2-3; 7 bases match TRBD2. This CDR3 is built from 15 residues. Looked up from germline, CDR1 is MRHNA and CDR2 is SNTAGT. V lost 2 bases and J lost 1; bases outside the gene matches: 3. This CDR3 reads CASSDRAGGTDTQYF. CDR3 DNA sequence: TGTGCCAGCAGTGACAGGGCGGGAGGCACAGATACGCAGTATTTT.

This clonotype was counted at least ten times. The chain joins TRBV14 to TRBJ2-2; D gene unclear. V dropped 0 bases and J dropped 0 bases, with 8 bases sitting between them. Germline lookup yields CDR1 SGHDN and CDR2 FVKESK. There are 16 residues in the CDR3. CDR3 nucleotide sequence: TGTGCCAGCAGCCAAGAAATGGTCGCGAACACCGGGGAGCTGTTTTTT. Amino acids: CASSQEMVANTGELFF.

The chain links TRBV23-1 to TRBJ2-1; TRBD2 matches at 10 bases. TRBV23-1 is treated as an ORF (open reading frame) with a function not yet certain. The CDR3 consists of 19 residues. Trimming cost V 2 bases and J 1 base; bases outside gene matches: 11. CDR3 loop: CASSQPRLAGALSYNEQFF. CDR3 nucleotides: TGCGCCAGCAGTCAACCCCGCCTAGCGGGAGCCCTATCCTACAATGAGCAGTTCTTC.

The rearrangement links TRBV14 to TRBJ2-5; no definite D call. This CDR3 is built from 12 residues. Germline assignment: CDR1 SGHDN and CDR2 FVKESK. Trimming pared 0 bases from V and 5 bases from J, leaving 4 bases between. The CDR3 DNA reads TGTGCCAGCAGCCAAGATTGGGAGACCCAGTACTTC. The encoded protein is CASSQDWETQYF.

This clonotype qualifies as medium-sized. V usage is TRBV28 and J usage is TRBJ2-1; the D gene is possibly TRBD2 (6 bases). V shed 6 bases and J shed 9 bases, with 15 bases lying between them. Germline V CDR1 and CDR2: MDHEN, SYDVKM. The CDR3 has 13 amino acids. The CDR3, as DNA: TGTGCCAGCAGACTAGCCGGGATCACTGAGCAGTTCTTC. This sequence encodes CASRLAGITEQFF.

This clonotype is labeled as medium-sized. This chain links TRBV29-1 with TRBJ1-1, with unresolved D. The germline gives CDR1 SQVTM, CDR2 ANQGSEA. This CDR3 is 14 amino acids long. The V and J ends lost 0 bases and 0 bases respectively, with 8 bases between them. The CDR3 coding sequence is TGCAGCGTTGAAGATTGGAAGTTGAACACTGAAGCTTTCTTT. This translates into CSVEDWKLNTEAFF.

The chain has TRBV7-2 and TRBJ2-5; unclear D gene. Germline CDR1 reads SGHTA; CDR2 reads FQGNSA. The germline V and J ends were trimmed by 5 bases and 0 bases, with 10 bases remaining between them. This CDR3 region has 14 residues. Here the CDR3 DNA reads TGTGCCAGCAGCCCGGCTAACAACCAAGAGACCCAGTACTTC. It encodes CASSPANNQETQYF.

Relative to its sample, this clonotype is medium-sized (0.01 to 0.1%). V usage is TRBV4-2 and J usage is TRBJ2-3; D possibly corresponds to TRBD2 (5 bases). Trimming left V 1 base short and J 0 bases short, with 17 bases between. CDR3 length: 18 residues. CDR1 and CDR2 from the germline V gene are LGHNA and YNFKEQ. The CDR3 sequence: CASSQGRWRSASTDTQYF. CDR3 DNA sequence: TGTGCCAGCAGCCAAGGCCGCTGGAGGTCCGCCAGCACAGATACGCAGTATTTT.

By share of the sample, this clonotype is medium-sized (0.01 to 0.1%). The chain combines TRBV6-6 with TRBJ2-5; D possibly corresponds to TRBD1 (5 bases). This CDR3 contains 15 residues. Germline CDR1 reads MNHNY; CDR2 reads SVGAGI (reference sequence). With 0 bases removed from V and 2 bases from J, the gap between germline ends came to 10 bases. The CDR3 here is CASSYSLAGQETQYF. The CDR3 nucleotides read TGTGCCAGCAGTTACTCCTTGGCAGGGCAAGAGACCCAGTACTTC.

This clonotype has a count of ten or more. The rearrangement uses TRBV10-3 and TRBJ2-7, with 11 positions matching TRBD1. Unmatched junction bases numbered 6, after V lost 9 bases and J lost 2 bases. From germline, CDR1 is ENHRY and CDR2 SYGVKD. This CDR3 has 14 residues. The CDR3 sequence is CAIAPGQGAYEQYF. The CDR3 DNA reads as TGTGCCATTGCACCGGGACAGGGGGCCTACGAGCAGTACTTC.